One and the same sample provided the 27 T cell receptor beta chains below, sequenced in a study of blood T cell repertoires in COVID-19. Clones were sequenced by immunoSEQ multiplex PCR, and TCRdb holds only the in-frame ones, with some missing. Of about 280,000 clones in the sample, approximately 80% were seen once. Material: PBMCs or T cells enriched from blood (not recorded which). The origin of the receptors is a man between 40 and 49 years old who had been exposed to COVID-19.

The chain combines TRBV19 with TRBJ1-2; no reliable D call. Germline CDR1 reads LNHDA; CDR2 reads SQIVND (reference sequence). The CDR3 totals 16 residues. With 0 bases removed from V and 2 bases from J, the gap between germline ends came to 13 bases. The DNA of the CDR3 is TGTGCCAGTAGTATAGAGCCCAGGCGGGTAAACTATGGCTACACCTTC. Translated: CASSIEPRRVNYGYTF.

The V and J genes are TRBV15 and TRBJ1-1; D gene unclear. The V end lost 5 bases, the J end lost 5 bases, and 6 bases lay between the germline ends. This CDR3 is 11 amino acids long. Germline CDR1 is LNHNV and CDR2 is YYDKDF (reference sequence). CDR3 sequence reads: CATSFMTEAFF. The CDR3 nucleotides are TGTGCCACCAGCTTCATGACTGAAGCTTTCTTT.

This clone turned up a few times. This chain joins TRBV11-2 and TRBJ2-2; no clear D gene. The germline gives CDR1 SGHAT, CDR2 FQNNGV. V shed 5 bases and J shed 5 bases, with 18 bases lying between them. CDR3 length: 16 amino acids. CDR3 protein: CASSVPFGGLTGELFF. CDR3 in DNA: TGTGCCAGCAGCGTTCCGTTCGGCGGCCTAACCGGGGAGCTGTTTTTT. The variable domain in full, completed from reference TRBV11-2 and TRBJ2-2, reads EAGVAQSPRYKIIEKRQSVAFWCNPISGHATLYWYQQILGQGPKLLIQFQNNGVVDDSQLPKDRFSAERLKGVDSTLKIQPAKLEDSAVYLCASSVPFGGLTGELFFGEGSRLTVL.

CDR3 DNA: TGTGCCAGCAGCTCTTCAGGACATAACGAGCAGTACTTC. As protein: CASSSSGHNEQYF. The chain joins TRBV5-4 to TRBJ2-7; the D gene is possibly TRBD1 (5 bases). This CDR3 has 13 residues. Trimming stripped 3 bases from V and 5 bases from J, with 12 bases between. Per germline, CDR1 SGHNT and CDR2 YYREEE (reference sequence).

This chain connects TRBV6-1 to TRBJ2-1; D perhaps matches TRBD2 (6 bases). V was cut by 2 bases and J by 8 bases, with 13 bases left in between. Per germline, CDR1 MNHNS and CDR2 SASEGT. The CDR3 contains 14 residues. The CDR3 protein is CASSEYFSGDEQFF. DNA of the CDR3: TGTGCCAGCAGTGAATACTTTTCGGGGGATGAGCAGTTCTTC.

The chain couples TRBV5-4 to TRBJ2-1; D may be TRBD1 (5 bases). With 2 bases removed from V and 9 bases from J, the gap between germline ends came to 12 bases. The CDR3 is 13 amino acids. CDR1 and CDR2 (germline): SGHNT, YYREEE (reference sequence). The CDR3 reads CASSFQGRIEQFF. DNA for the CDR3: TGTGCCAGCAGCTTCCAGGGCCGGATTGAGCAGTTCTTC.

This clone turned up a few times. The rearrangement joins TRBV5-4 to TRBJ1-3; D is ambiguous. V was shortened by 0 bases and J by 8 bases, with 9 bases between the two germline ends. The CDR3 covers 13 residues. Germline V lookup: CDR1 SGHNT, CDR2 YYREEE (reference sequence). The CDR3 DNA is TGTGCCAGCAGCTTGGCGTTAGAGGACACCATATATTTT. Amino acids: CASSLALEDTIYF.

The V and J genes are TRBV18 and TRBJ2-2, with D perhaps TRBD2 (5 bases). V dropped 0 bases and J dropped 0 bases, with 11 bases sitting between them. In germline, CDR1 is KGHSH, CDR2 LQKENI. This CDR3 has 17 amino acids. The CDR3 DNA is TGTGCCAGCTCACCACCGTCCTTGAGGGCGAACACCGGGGAGCTGTTTTTT. As protein: CASSPPSLRANTGELFF.

V gene TRBV7-2 combines with J gene TRBJ1-1; D gene uncertain. This CDR3 spans 13 amino acids. Germline CDR1 SGHTA, CDR2 FQGNSA. The V end lost 1 base, the J end lost 0 bases, and 3 bases lay between the germline ends. As DNA, the CDR3 is TGTGCCAGCAGCTTAGGTATGAACACTGAAGCTTTCTTT. It specifies CASSLGMNTEAFF.

This rearrangement joins TRBV9 to TRBJ1-2; 7 bases line up with TRBD1. The V and J ends lost 3 bases and 6 bases, in that order; junction bases with no gene match: 11. CDR3 length: 15 amino acids. Germline loops: CDR1 SGDLS, CDR2 YYNGEE. The CDR3 is CASSAGTYGTDGYTF. DNA for the CDR3: TGTGCCAGCAGCGCGGGGACCTACGGGACAGATGGCTACACCTTC.

CDR3 in DNA: TGTGCCAGCAGTGACGAGGGCAGGAATGAGCAGTTCTTC. Its translation is CASSDEGRNEQFF. V gene TRBV6-4 combines with J gene TRBJ2-1, with D possibly matching TRBD2 (5 bases). Germline V gene lookup returns CDR1 MRHNA and CDR2 SNTAGT. The CDR3 covers 13 residues. V was trimmed by 2 bases and J by 7 bases, leaving 9 bases between them.

This clone came up a few times. This rearrangement joins TRBV28 to TRBJ1-3, with no clear D. This CDR3 spans 18 amino acids. Trimming cost V 6 bases and J 1 base, with 22 bases left between them. CDR1 and CDR2 (germline): MDHEN, SYDVKM. The CDR3, as DNA: TGTGCCAGCAGATTCCCACCCGGGGAAAAGGGATCTGGAAACACCATATATTTT. It yields the protein CASRFPPGEKGSGNTIYF.

A few counts support this clone. This chain joins TRBV10-2 and TRBJ2-1; the D is unclear. The CDR3 covers 13 residues. CDR1 and CDR2 (germline): WSHSY, SAAADI. Deletions cut 10 bases from V and 0 bases from J, with 10 bases between. The CDR3 loop reads CATQDSSYNEQFF. The CDR3 DNA reads as TGCGCCACCCAGGATAGCTCCTACAATGAGCAGTTCTTC.

The chain joins TRBV19 to TRBJ2-3; 14 bases match TRBD2. The CDR3 runs to 18 residues. J lost 3 bases, V lost 7 bases, and 12 bases had no gene match. CDR1 and CDR2 from the germline V gene are LNHDA and SQIVND (reference sequence). CDR3 coding DNA: TGTGCCAGTACCGACTCAGGGGGGACTAGCGGGAGTACAGATACGCAGTATTTT. It yields the protein CASTDSGGTSGSTDTQYF.

J is TRBJ1-3 and V is TRBV7-8; TRBD1 matches 7 bases. CDR1 is SGHVS, CDR2 FQNEAQ, per germline. This CDR3 comprises 18 residues. Trimming removed 0 bases from V and 1 base from J; junction bases left unmatched: 9. The CDR3 DNA reads TGTGCCAGCAGCTTAGCAATTCGGGGACAGTTTTCTGGAAACACCATATATTTT. It specifies CASSLAIRGQFSGNTIYF.

A single count supports this clone. The V call is TRBV25-1, the J call TRBJ1-5; maybe TRBD1 (6 bases). The V gene's germline CDR1 is MGHDK and CDR2 SYGVNS. The V end lost 4 bases, the J end lost 5 bases, and 15 bases lay between the germline ends. The CDR3 runs to 15 residues. CDR3 amino acids: CASSGPTGNDQPQHF. The CDR3 bases are TGTGCCAGCAGTGGGCCGACAGGTAATGATCAGCCCCAGCATTTT.

The chain links TRBV4-2 to TRBJ2-3; possible D gene TRBD2, 5 bases. The CDR3 contains 15 residues. The germline V gene has CDR1 LGHNA and CDR2 YNFKEQ. V shed 0 bases and J shed 6 bases, with 13 bases lying between them. Written as DNA, the CDR3 is TGTGCCAGCAGCCAAGATCAAACTAGTCCCGATACGCAGTATTTT. Translating it yields CASSQDQTSPDTQYF.

This clone appeared a single time. The rearrangement links TRBV5-1 to TRBJ1-2; 7 bases fit TRBD1. The CDR3 totals 14 residues. CDR1 SGHRS and CDR2 YFSETQ come from the germline V gene. The trim removed 0 bases at V and 7 bases at J, leaving 6 bases unmatched. The CDR3 DNA follows: TGCGCCAGCAGCTTGGCGGGGGACAGTGGTGGCTACACCTTC. Residues: CASSLAGDSGGYTF.

This chain joins TRBV27 and TRBJ2-7; TRBD2 aligns across 13 bases. The V gene end was trimmed by 5 bases and the J gene end by 6 bases; junction bases not matched to a gene: 10. Germline V gene data show CDR1 as MNHEY and CDR2 as SMNVEV (reference sequence). CDR3 length: 16 amino acids. CDR3 coding DNA: TGTGCCAGCAGTCCGGGACTAGCGGGACTAAGGGGCGAGCAGTACTTC. Translated, it gives CASSPGLAGLRGEQYF.

The V and J genes are TRBV5-1 and TRBJ2-7, with no clear D. V was pared by 0 bases and J by 7 bases, with 14 bases between. Germline CDR1 SGHRS, CDR2 YFSETQ. This CDR3 contains 14 residues. The CDR3 nucleotides are TGCGCCAGCAGCTTGGCGCAGGTAAGAAGGGAGCAGTACTTC. It specifies CASSLAQVRREQYF.

J is TRBJ2-6 and V is TRBV5-1; 7 bases align to TRBD2. Per germline, CDR1 SGHRS and CDR2 YFSETQ. V shed 1 base and J 0 bases; nucleotides not matched to a gene: 13. The CDR3 covers 20 residues. CDR3 sequence reads: CASSLNYRTRITSGANVLTF. The CDR3 DNA follows: TGCGCCAGCAGCTTGAATTATAGGACTAGGATAACCTCTGGGGCCAACGTCCTGACTTTC. Filled out from reference TRBV5-1 and TRBJ2-6, the complete variable domain reads KAGVTQTPRYLIKTRGQQVTLSCSPISGHRSVSWYQQTPGQGLQFLFEYFSETQRNKGNFPGRFSGRQFSNSRSEMNVSTLELGDSALYLCASSLNYRTRITSGANVLTFGAGSRLTVL.

CDR3 coding DNA: TGTGCCATCAGTGACGTTGCGGGGGACAATGAGCAGTTCTTC. Translated, it gives CAISDVAGDNEQFF. The chain combines TRBV10-3 with TRBJ2-1; 7 bases map to TRBD2. The CDR3 consists of 14 residues. The germline CDR1 and CDR2 sequences are ENHRY and SYGVKD. V lost 3 bases, J lost 5 bases, and 4 bases stayed unmatched.

In its sample, this clone was seen a few times. The chain combines TRBV27 with TRBJ1-5; D unclear. Germline values: CDR1 MNHEY, CDR2 SMNVEV (reference sequence). V was pared by 5 bases and J by 7 bases, with 15 bases between. The CDR3 length is 14 residues. Here the CDR3 DNA reads TGTGCCAGCAGTCGCGCCAGTCCAGGACAGCCCCAGCATTTT. Amino acid sequence: CASSRASPGQPQHF.

This clone was counted a single time. The CDR3 nucleotides are TGTGCCAGCAGCGAGTACCAAGAGACCCAGTACTTC. As protein: CASSEYQETQYF. The chain uses TRBV6-6 and TRBJ2-5; D gene ambiguous. The CDR3 extends over 12 amino acids. V was clipped by 6 bases and J by 0 bases, with 5 bases between them. The germline CDR1 and CDR2 sequences are MNHNY and SVGAGI (reference sequence).

The genes are TRBV3-1 (or the pseudogene TRBV3-2) and TRBJ1-1; weak D call: TRBD1 (5 bases). Per the germline V gene, CDR1 is LGHDT and CDR2 is YNNKEL (reference sequence). Trimming pared 1 base from V and 5 bases from J, leaving 11 bases between. The CDR3 is made up of 14 amino acids. Here the CDR3 reads CASSQVPGGTEAFF. In DNA form, the CDR3 reads TGTGCCAGCAGCCAAGTCCCGGGGGGGACTGAAGCTTTCTTT.

The chain is built from TRBV9 and TRBJ1-1; D gene unclear. The V end lost 6 bases, the J end lost 2 bases, and 8 bases lay between the germline ends. The CDR3 is made up of 12 amino acids. The germline gives CDR1 SGDLS, CDR2 YYNGEE. The DNA of the CDR3 is TGTGCCAGCAACTCCTATAACACTGAAGCTTTCTTT. Its protein is CASNSYNTEAFF.

J is TRBJ2-2 and V is TRBV7-9; 8 nucleotides line up with TRBD2. CDR1 is SEHNR and CDR2 is FQNEAQ in the germline V gene (reference sequence). V shed 5 bases and J 1 base; nucleotides not matched to a gene: 3. The CDR3 length is 15 residues. CDR3 amino acids: CASSTTSVNTGELFF. DNA for the CDR3: TGTGCCAGCAGCACGACTAGCGTGAACACCGGGGAGCTGTTTTTT.